Below are 7 T cell receptor beta chains sequenced from a single sample in a study of human T cells and chemical hapten exposure. Time point of the sample: healthy volunteer bleed at 2 weeks. The total RNA was obtained from whole blood that was not fractionated. TCRdb redid the calling of the RACE reads with MiXCR, one entry per CDR3 protein. There are roughly 120,000 distinct CDR3 sequences in the sample; approximately 9.1% occur only once, and 1.5% to 2% lies in the top ten. Sequenced input: whole blood. The receptor set was obtained from a male donor in good health. Some clones in this sample may be carry-over from other donors' samples.

This chain connects TRBV7-3 to TRBJ2-5; D not resolved. There are 13 residues in the CDR3. The V end lost 5 bases, the J end lost 4 bases, and 11 bases lay between the germline ends. The germline V gene has CDR1 SGHTA and CDR2 FQGTGA. The CDR3 coding sequence is TGTGCCAGCAGCCCCCCGGACGGAGAGACCCAGTACTTC. Protein sequence: CASSPPDGETQYF.

This clonotype was found many times. J is TRBJ1-1 and V is TRBV6-2 or TRBV6-3; no clear D gene. Trimming removed 4 bases at V and 1 base at J, with 7 bases between. The germline CDR1 and CDR2 sequences are MNHEY and SVGEGT. This CDR3 has 13 residues. CDR3 in amino acids: CASSSAENTEAFF. CDR3 sequence (DNA): TGTGCCAGCAGTTCTGCGGAGAACACTGAAGCTTTCTTT.

This clonotype was recorded at least ten times. The chain employs TRBV19 and TRBJ2-2; tentative D call: TRBD2 (7 bases). Germline-derived CDR1 and CDR2 are LNHDA and SQIVND (reference sequence). The V end was cut by 7 bases, the J end by 0 bases, with 15 bases between. The CDR3 runs 16 residues. The CDR3 nucleotides are TGTGCCAGTAACGCAAGGGGGGGACCGAACACCGGGGAGCTGTTTTTT. Amino acids: CASNARGGPNTGELFF.

This clonotype was counted between two and nine times. This sequence joins TRBV28 and TRBJ1-1; 10 bases line up with TRBD1. CDR3 size: 18 residues. Losses at the gene ends were 6 bases for V and 0 bases for J; bases not matched to a gene: 13. Looked up from germline, CDR1 is MDHEN and CDR2 is SYDVKM. CDR3: CASSPRDRGEFMNTEAFF. CDR3 nucleotides: TGTGCCAGCAGCCCCCGGGACAGGGGCGAATTTATGAACACTGAAGCTTTCTTT.

In this sample, this clonotype turned up many times. The J gene is TRBJ1-3, the V gene TRBV20-1; D is unclear. The CDR3 length is 13 residues. Trimming removed 6 bases from V and 2 bases from J, with 11 bases in between. Germline loops: CDR1 DFQATT, CDR2 SNEGSKA (reference sequence). CDR3 sequence (DNA): TGCAGTGCCGCCCTAGGAACTGGAAACACCATATATTTT. Amino acid sequence: CSAALGTGNTIYF.

In its sample, this clonotype was seen a few times. The V gene is TRBV5-1, the J gene TRBJ1-1, with D maybe TRBD1 (6 bases). The V gene's germline CDR1 is SGHRS and CDR2 YFSETQ. V shed 5 bases and J shed 4 bases, with 12 bases lying between them. This CDR3 has 13 amino acids. The CDR3 spells CASRDRQGTEAFF. The CDR3 DNA sequence: TGCGCCAGCAGAGACAGGCAAGGCACTGAAGCTTTCTTT.

The chain uses TRBV7-3 and TRBJ2-3, with D tentatively TRBD1 (5 bases). The CDR3 covers 16 residues. V dropped 5 bases and J dropped 0 bases, with 15 bases sitting between them. Germline assignment: CDR1 SGHTA and CDR2 FQGTGA. The DNA of the CDR3 is TGTGCCAGCAGCCCCGGATCCGACAGAAGCACAGATACGCAGTATTTT. Protein: CASSPGSDRSTDTQYF.